The clone carrying this TCR beta chain has just a few counts. Assay used: immunoSEQ multiplex PCR; TCRdb lists only in-frame clones, some missing. Altogether under 300,000 clones are present, roughly 85% being singletons, with the ten largest covering about 11%. This record belongs to a study of blood T cell repertoires in COVID-19. As for the study in general: Samples of COVID-19 (acute and convalescent) were obtained from the United States, Italy and Spain. T cells, B-cell-depleted T cells, or PBMCs supplied cDNA or gDNA.

Per the germline V gene, CDR1 is SNHLY and CDR2 is FYNNEI. V gave up 3 bases and J gave up 1 base; unmatched junction bases: 3. This CDR3 is built from 14 residues. Material: peripheral blood. The TCR was taken from a woman between 65 and 79 years old with acute or convalescent COVID-19. This chain connects TRBV2 to TRBJ2-7; 7 bases align to TRBD2. The CDR3 reads CASSEGGISYEQYF. For the CDR3, the DNA is TGTGCCAGCAGTGAGGGGGGGATTTCCTACGAGCAGTACTTC.